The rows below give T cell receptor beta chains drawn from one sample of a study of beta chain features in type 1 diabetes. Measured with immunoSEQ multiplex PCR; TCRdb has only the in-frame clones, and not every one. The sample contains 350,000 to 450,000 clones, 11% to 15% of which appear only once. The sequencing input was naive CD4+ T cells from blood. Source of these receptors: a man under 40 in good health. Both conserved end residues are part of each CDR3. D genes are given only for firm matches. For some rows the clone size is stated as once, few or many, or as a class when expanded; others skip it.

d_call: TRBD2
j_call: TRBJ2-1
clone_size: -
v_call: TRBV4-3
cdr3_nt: TGCGCCAGCAGCCCGTACGGTGGCGGGAGCTCCTACAATGAGCAGTTCTTC
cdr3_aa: CASSPYGGGSSYNEQFF

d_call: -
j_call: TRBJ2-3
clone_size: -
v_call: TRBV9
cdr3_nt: TGTGCCAGCAGCACGAGCCCACAGGTGGATACGCAGTATTTT
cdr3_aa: CASSTSPQVDTQYF

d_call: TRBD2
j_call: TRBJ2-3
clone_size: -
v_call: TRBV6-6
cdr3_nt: TGTGCCAGCAGTTCCCCGGGGGGGGTGGCAGATACGCAGTATTTT
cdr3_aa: CASSSPGGVADTQYF

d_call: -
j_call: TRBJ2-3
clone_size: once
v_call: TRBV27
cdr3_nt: TGTGCCAGCAGTTTACGGACATCTCCGCAGTATTTT
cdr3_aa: CASSLRTSPQYF

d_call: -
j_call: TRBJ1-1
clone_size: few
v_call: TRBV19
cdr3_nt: TGTGCCAGTAGTCCTTTGGCCGCGTCGGCTGAAGCTTTCTTT
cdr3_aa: CASSPLAASAEAFF

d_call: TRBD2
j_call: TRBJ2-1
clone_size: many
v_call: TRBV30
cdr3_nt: TGTGCCTGGGGTCGCGGGAGTGGCAATGAGCAGTTCTTC
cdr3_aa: CAWGRGSGNEQFF

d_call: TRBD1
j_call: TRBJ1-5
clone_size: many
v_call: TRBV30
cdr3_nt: TGTGCCTGGAGCCCGGGACAGGCGGGAGAGCCCCAGCATTTT
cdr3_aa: CAWSPGQAGEPQHF

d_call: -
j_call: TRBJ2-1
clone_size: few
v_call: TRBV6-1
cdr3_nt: TGTGCCAGCAGTGAGTGGGACAATGAGCAGTTCTTC
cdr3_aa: CASSEWDNEQFF

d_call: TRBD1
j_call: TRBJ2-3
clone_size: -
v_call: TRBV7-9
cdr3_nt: TGTGCCAGCAGCTTAGCGCGGACAGGGCACACAGATACGCAGTATTTT
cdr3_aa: CASSLARTGHTDTQYF

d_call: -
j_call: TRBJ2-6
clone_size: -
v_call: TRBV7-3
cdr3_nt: TGTGCCAGCAGCTTATCATTCCCAGGGAACTCTGCTGGGGCCAACGTCCTGACTTTC
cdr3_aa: CASSLSFPGNSAGANVLTF

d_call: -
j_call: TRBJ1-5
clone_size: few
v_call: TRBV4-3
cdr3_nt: TGCGCCAGCAGCAAACAGATGGGCAATCAGCCCCAGCATTTT
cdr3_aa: CASSKQMGNQPQHF

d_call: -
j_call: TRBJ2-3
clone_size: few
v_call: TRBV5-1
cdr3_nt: TGCGCCAGCAGCTTGGGGGGTCGCACAGATACGCAGTATTTT
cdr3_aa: CASSLGGRTDTQYF

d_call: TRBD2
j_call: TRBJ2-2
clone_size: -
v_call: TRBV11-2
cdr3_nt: TGTGCCAGCAGCTTAGCAAGCGGGACGGCCGGGGAGCTGTTTTTT
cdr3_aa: CASSLASGTAGELFF

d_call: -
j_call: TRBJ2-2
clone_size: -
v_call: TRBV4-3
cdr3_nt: TGCGCCAGCAGAACAAGGTCCGCCGTGGCTAGAACCGGGGAGCTGTTTTTT
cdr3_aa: CASRTRSAVARTGELFF

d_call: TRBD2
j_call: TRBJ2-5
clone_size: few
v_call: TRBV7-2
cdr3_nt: TGTGCCAGCAGCTTCGGACTAGCGGGAGTTAGGGAAGAGACCCAGTACTTC
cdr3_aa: CASSFGLAGVREETQYF

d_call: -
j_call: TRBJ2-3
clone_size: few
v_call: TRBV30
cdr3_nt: TGTGCCTGGAGGCGTGGGGGGAGGCCAGATACGCAGTATTTT
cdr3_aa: CAWRRGGRPDTQYF

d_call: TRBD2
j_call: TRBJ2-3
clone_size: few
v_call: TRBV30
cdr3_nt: TGTGCCTGGCAGCGGGAGCGGGAAGATACGCAGTATTTT
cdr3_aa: CAWQREREDTQYF

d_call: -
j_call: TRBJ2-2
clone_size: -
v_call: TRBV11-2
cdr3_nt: TGTGCCAGCAGCTTTGGCAGTTCGGTCGCTGCGAACACCGGGGAGCTGTTTTTT
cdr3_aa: CASSFGSSVAANTGELFF

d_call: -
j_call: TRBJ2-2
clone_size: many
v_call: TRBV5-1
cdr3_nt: TGCGCCAGCAGCTTGGGGAACACCGGGGAGCTGTTTTTT
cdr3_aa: CASSLGNTGELFF

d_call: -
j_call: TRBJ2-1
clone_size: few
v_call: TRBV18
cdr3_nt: TGTGCCAGCTCACCACTGGGACTCATGAGTGAGCAGTTCTTC
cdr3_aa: CASSPLGLMSEQFF

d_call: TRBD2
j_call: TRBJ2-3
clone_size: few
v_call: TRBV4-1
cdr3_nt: TGCGCCAGCAGCCAAGTAGCGGGGACCACAGATACGCAGTATTTT
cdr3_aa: CASSQVAGTTDTQYF

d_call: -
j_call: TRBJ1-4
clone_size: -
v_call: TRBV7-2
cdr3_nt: TGTGCCAGCAGCTTAGAGGTGAAGTATGAAAAACTGTTTTTT
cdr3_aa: CASSLEVKYEKLFF

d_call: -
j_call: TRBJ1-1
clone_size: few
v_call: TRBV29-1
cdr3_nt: TGCAGCGTTTGTGGGGGAAACACTGAAGCTTTCTTT
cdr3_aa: CSVCGGNTEAFF

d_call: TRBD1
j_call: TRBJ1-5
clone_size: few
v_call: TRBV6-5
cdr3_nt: TGTGCCAGCAGACAGGGGAACAATCAGCCCCAGCATTTT
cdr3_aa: CASRQGNNQPQHF

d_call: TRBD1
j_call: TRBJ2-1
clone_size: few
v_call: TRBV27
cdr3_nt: TGTGCCACCAAACAGGGGCCGGGCTCCTACAATGAGCAGTTCTTC
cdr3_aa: CATKQGPGSYNEQFF

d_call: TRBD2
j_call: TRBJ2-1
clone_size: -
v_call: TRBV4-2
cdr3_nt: TGTGCCAGCAGCCAAGATGCTAGCGGAAACAATGAGCAGTTCTTC
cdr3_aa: CASSQDASGNNEQFF

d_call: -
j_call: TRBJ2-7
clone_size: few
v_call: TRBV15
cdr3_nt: TGTGCCACCAGCAGGACAGCCCTCGACGCCGAGCAGTACTTC
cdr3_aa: CATSRTALDAEQYF

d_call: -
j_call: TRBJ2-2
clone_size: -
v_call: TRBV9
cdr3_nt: TGTGCCAGCAGCGTAGCTGACGGGGAGCTGTTTTTT
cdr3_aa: CASSVADGELFF

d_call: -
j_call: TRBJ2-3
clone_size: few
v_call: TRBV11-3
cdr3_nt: TGTGCCAGCAGTCCCGGTCTGAGCAACACAGATACGCAGTATTTT
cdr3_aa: CASSPGLSNTDTQYF

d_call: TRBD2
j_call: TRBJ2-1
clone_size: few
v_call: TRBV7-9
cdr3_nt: TGTGCCAGCAGCTTAGCGGGACTAGTAACCTACAATGAGCAGTTCTTC
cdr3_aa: CASSLAGLVTYNEQFF

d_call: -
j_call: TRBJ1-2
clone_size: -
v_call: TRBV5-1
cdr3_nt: TGCGCCAGCAGCTTTAGGGCTAACTATGGCTACACCTTC
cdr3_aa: CASSFRANYGYTF

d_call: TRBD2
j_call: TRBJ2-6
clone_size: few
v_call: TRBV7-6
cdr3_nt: TGTGCCAGCAGCGCCCCCGGGGGGGGCGCCGGGGCCAACGTCCTGACTTTC
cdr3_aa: CASSAPGGGAGANVLTF

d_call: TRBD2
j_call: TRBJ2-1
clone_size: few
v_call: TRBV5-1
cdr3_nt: TGCGCCAGCAGCCCCCGGACTAGCGGGAGAGACAATGAGCAGTTCTTC
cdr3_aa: CASSPRTSGRDNEQFF

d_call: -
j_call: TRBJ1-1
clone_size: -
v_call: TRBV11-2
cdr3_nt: TGTGCCAGCAGCTTAGATCGGGATCGCAGGGGAGCTTTCTTT
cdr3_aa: CASSLDRDRRGAFF

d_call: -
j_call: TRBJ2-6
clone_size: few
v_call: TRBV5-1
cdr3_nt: TGCGCCAGCAGCCCCACCTCAGGGGCTGGGGCCAACGTCCTGACTTTC
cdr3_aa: CASSPTSGAGANVLTF

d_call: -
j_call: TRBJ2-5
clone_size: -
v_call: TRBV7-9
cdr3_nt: TGTGCCAGCAGCTTAGTTAAGGGCCGAGAGACCCAGTACTTC
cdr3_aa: CASSLVKGRETQYF

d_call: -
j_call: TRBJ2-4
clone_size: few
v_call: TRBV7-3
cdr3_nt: TGTGCCAGCAGCGATGGGGCCAAAAACATTCAGTACTTC
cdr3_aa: CASSDGAKNIQYF

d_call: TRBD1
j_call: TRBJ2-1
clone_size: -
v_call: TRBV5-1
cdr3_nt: TGCGCCAGCAGCCCGTCAGACAGGGGCCTCTACAATGAGCAGTTCTTC
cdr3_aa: CASSPSDRGLYNEQFF

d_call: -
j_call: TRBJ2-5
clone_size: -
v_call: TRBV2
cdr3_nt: TGTGCCAGCAGAAGACAGGAAGAGACCCAGTACTTC
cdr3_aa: CASRRQEETQYF

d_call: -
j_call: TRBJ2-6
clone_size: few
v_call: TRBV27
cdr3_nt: TGTGCCAGCAGTTTCGGGAATCCGGCCAACGTCCTGACTTTC
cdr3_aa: CASSFGNPANVLTF